Presented here are 21 T cell receptor beta chains from one specimen sequenced in a study of radiotherapy plus CTLA-4 blockade in lung cancer. Profiled with immunoSEQ multiplex PCR; TCRdb holds only in-frame clones, not every one. The sample lists about 110,000 clones, approximately 81% occurring once. The sequencing here drew on peripheral blood, taken from a patient treated with radiotherapy plus ipilimumab. These receptor sequences come from a human donor with non-small cell lung cancer that progressed on radiotherapy plus ipilimumab. Some clones in this sample may be carry-over from other donors' samples.

This chain joins TRBV6-5 and TRBJ1-2; D not certain. Germline lookup yields CDR1 MNHEY and CDR2 SVGAGI. This CDR3 contains 15 residues. Deletions cut 5 bases from V and 8 bases from J, with 21 bases between. The CDR3 DNA sequence: TGTGCCAGCAGTACCTATTCTGGGTTTCTGGGGGGCTACACCTTC. Translated: CASSTYSGFLGGYTF.

This chain uses TRBV10-2 with TRBJ2-5; D may match TRBD1 or TRBD2 (6 bases each). The CDR3 totals 16 residues. Trimming removed 4 bases at V and 0 bases at J, with 15 bases between. From germline, CDR1 is WSHSY and CDR2 SAAADI. The CDR3 DNA sequence: TGCGCCAGCAGTGCTGGGGGGACACCGTACCAAGAGACCCAGTACTTC. It codes for CASSAGGTPYQETQYF.

This rearrangement joins TRBV7-2 to TRBJ1-2; 7 positions match TRBD1. CDR1 and CDR2 (germline): SGHTA, FQGNSA. The CDR3 loop spans 14 amino acids. With 1 base clipped from V and 4 bases from J, the junction kept 3 bases outside the gene matches. The DNA of the CDR3 is TGTGCCAGCAGCTTAGGACAGGGTGTCTATGGCTACACCTTC. Its translation is CASSLGQGVYGYTF.

V and J are TRBV7-9 and TRBJ2-3; the match to TRBD1 covers 10 bases. J was trimmed by 3 bases and V by 6 bases; bases with no gene match: 6. The length of the CDR3 is 15 residues. The germline gives CDR1 SEHNR, CDR2 FQNEAQ (reference sequence). DNA of the CDR3: TGTGCCAGCAGTTTCCTGGGACAGGGGACAGATACGCAGTATTTT. It encodes CASSFLGQGTDTQYF.

This clone has only one observation. V and J are TRBV11-2 and TRBJ1-1, with D possibly being TRBD1 (6 bases). Germline V gene lookup returns CDR1 SGHAT and CDR2 FQNNGV. The CDR3 is made up of 19 amino acids. Trimming cost V 2 bases and J 7 bases, with 29 bases left between them. CDR3 bases: TGTGCCAGCAGCTTATACAGGGTTCAGGTGGGAAAAAGGCCTGGTGAAGCTTTCTTT. Translated, it gives CASSLYRVQVGKRPGEAFF.

This clone occurred once. Compared with germline, one end of the junction differs, possibly owing to a read error. The genes are TRBV6-6 and TRBJ1-4, with a possible D match to TRBD1 (5 bases). CDR3 length: 15 residues. Germline CDR1 MNHNY, CDR2 SVGAGI (reference sequence). In DNA form, the CDR3 reads TGTGCCAGCAGTGACTCGGGGGGAACTAATGAAAAACTGTTTTTT. Amino acid sequence: CASSDSGGTNEKLFF.

This clone is a singleton in its sample. The chain is built from TRBV7-9 and TRBJ1-1; D is ambiguous. Germline values: CDR1 SEHNR, CDR2 FQNEAQ (reference sequence). The CDR3 runs to 15 residues. V was cut by 4 bases and J by 4 bases, with 16 bases left in between. Here the CDR3 DNA reads TGTGCCAGCAGCTCACCGTCGCGGAAGGGCACTGAAGCTTTCTTT. Its translation: CASSSPSRKGTEAFF.

The chain uses TRBV5-1 and TRBJ2-7; 12 bases map to TRBD1. CDR3 length: 15 amino acids. With 4 bases clipped from V and 5 bases from J, the junction kept 7 bases outside the gene matches. The germline CDR1 and CDR2 sequences are SGHRS and YFSETQ. The CDR3 is CASSQRGTGGHEQYF. Written as DNA, the CDR3 is TGCGCCAGCAGCCAAAGGGGGACAGGGGGCCACGAGCAGTACTTC.

V and J are TRBV2 and TRBJ2-6; D is undetermined. The V and J ends lost 7 bases and 8 bases respectively, with 6 bases between them. Germline V gene data show CDR1 as SNHLY and CDR2 as FYNNEI. The CDR3 consists of 11 residues. Here the CDR3 reads CASIWTNVLTF. The CDR3 DNA reads as TGTGCCAGCATTTGGACCAACGTCCTGACTTTC.

The rearrangement links TRBV21-1 to TRBJ2-7; the D segment call TRBD2 is taken from the table without a DNA check. TRBV21-1 is deemed a pseudogene. This CDR3 is 14 amino acids long. CDR3 loop: CASSTRGLTYEQYF. The CDR3 region has the DNA TGTGCCAGCAGCACGCGGGGGCTCACCTACGAGCAGTACTTC.

This chain connects TRBV5-3 to TRBJ2-2; TRBD2 matches 7 bases. TRBV5-3 is flagged as an ORF with uncertain function. V lost 0 bases and J lost 13; bases outside the gene matches: 3. This CDR3 region has 12 residues. The CDR3 here is CARSLVKRGLFF. CDR3 in DNA: TGTGCCAGAAGCTTGGTCAAGCGGGGGCTGTTTTTT.

This clone was observed a single time. The chain uses TRBV5-4 and TRBJ2-1, with 14 nucleotides matching TRBD2. The CDR3 contains 15 residues. The V and J ends lost 4 bases and 7 bases, in that order; junction bases with no gene match: 4. The germline V gene has CDR1 SGHNT and CDR2 YYREEE (reference sequence). The CDR3 is CASSVGTSGGNEQFF. In DNA form, the CDR3 reads TGTGCCAGCAGCGTCGGGACTAGCGGGGGAAATGAGCAGTTCTTC.

The V gene is TRBV2, the J gene TRBJ2-5, with D unclear. V was clipped by 3 bases and J by 5 bases, with 13 bases between them. The germline CDR1 and CDR2 sequences are SNHLY and FYNNEI. The CDR3 loop spans 14 amino acids. CDR3 in DNA: TGTGCCAGCAGTGAGGCGAGCTTTTCGGAGACCCAGTACTTC. Its protein product is CASSEASFSETQYF.

The chain links TRBV5-1 to TRBJ1-1; D gene unclear. The CDR3 spans 13 residues. Germline CDR1 and CDR2: SGHRS and YFSETQ. V shed 5 bases and J shed 1 base, with 9 bases lying between them. The CDR3 nucleotides are TGCGCCAGCAGAGTGGGCACGAACACTGAAGCTTTCTTT. Residues: CASRVGTNTEAFF.

As for this clone: This sample includes further DNA sequences coding for the same CDR3. This chain links TRBV4-3 with TRBJ1-2; perhaps TRBD1 as D (5 bases). Germline lookup yields CDR1 LGHNA and CDR2 YSLEER. There are 14 residues in the CDR3. The V end was cut by 4 bases, the J end by 4 bases, with 13 bases between. This chain's CDR3 is CASSRYGTVYGYTF. The CDR3 nucleotides are TGCGCCAGCAGCCGGTACGGGACGGTCTATGGCTACACCTTC.

The chain has TRBV9 and TRBJ2-3; unclear D gene. Trimming removed 0 bases from V and 3 bases from J, with 8 bases in between. CDR3 length equals 14 residues. Per germline, CDR1 SGDLS and CDR2 YYNGEE. This CDR3 is CASSVGVVTDTQYF. The CDR3 bases are TGTGCCAGCAGCGTAGGTGTAGTAACAGATACGCAGTATTTT. The full variable domain, completed using reference TRBV9 and TRBJ2-3, is DSGVTQTPKHLITATGQRVTLRCSPRSGDLSVYWYQQSLDQGLQFLIQYYNGEERAKGNILERFSAQQFPDLHSELNLSSLELGDSALYFCASSVGVVTDTQYFGPGTRLTVL.

This clone was seen a handful of times. This sequence joins TRBV10-1 and TRBJ2-3, with D possibly matching TRBD2 (5 bases). Trimming left V 3 bases short and J 7 bases short, with 20 bases between. Per germline, CDR1 WNHNN and CDR2 SYGVQD (reference sequence). CDR3 length: 16 residues. The CDR3 loop reads CASSDKRGDPENTQYF. In DNA form, the CDR3 reads TGCGCCAGCAGTGATAAACGGGGTGATCCGGAAAATACGCAGTATTTT.

V gene TRBV7-3 combines with J gene TRBJ2-1; 8 nucleotides line up with TRBD2. CDR1 SGHTA and CDR2 FQGTGA come from the germline V gene. The CDR3 contains 17 residues. J gave up 0 bases and V 0 bases, and 4 bases lay outside the gene matches. CDR3 DNA: TGTGCCAGCAGCTTAACGGGCGGGACTAGCTCCTACAATGAGCAGTTCTTC. This encodes CASSLTGGTSSYNEQFF.

The V and J genes are TRBV5-5 and TRBJ2-7; D not certain. CDR1 and CDR2 (germline): SGHKS, YYEKEE (reference sequence). This CDR3 comprises 12 residues. V gave up 0 bases and J gave up 7 bases, with 8 bases separating them. CDR3 nucleotide sequence: TGTGCCAGCAGCTTGGTGGCTGGGGAGCAGTACTTC. Its translation: CASSLVAGEQYF.

The rearrangement joins TRBV11-1 to TRBJ2-1, with TRBD1 matching 10 bases. V gave up 4 bases and J gave up 7 bases; unmatched junction bases: 13. The CDR3 totals 17 residues. Germline V gene data show CDR1 as SGHAT and CDR2 as FQDESV (reference sequence). In DNA form, the CDR3 reads TGTGCCAGCAGCTCGGGACAGGGGAGGATTGGTTGGAATGAGCAGTTCTTC. Protein sequence: CASSSGQGRIGWNEQFF. The variable domain in full, completed from reference TRBV11-1 and TRBJ2-1, reads EAEVAQSPRYKITEKSQAVAFWCDPISGHATLYWYRQILGQGPELLVQFQDESVVDDSQLPKDRFSAERLKGVDSTLKIQPAELGDSAMYLCASSSGQGRIGWNEQFFGPGTRLTVL.

The CDR3 bases are TGCGCCAGCAGCCTCGCGGGACACGATAATTCACCCCTCCACTTT. Translating it yields CASSLAGHDNSPLHF. The rearrangement uses TRBV4-1 and TRBJ1-6; D is possibly TRBD1 (6 bases). V shed 4 bases and J shed 5 bases, with 12 bases lying between them. The CDR3 covers 15 residues. Germline V gene lookup returns CDR1 MGHRA and CDR2 YSYEKL.